The present entry profiles one T cell receptor (beta chain) with its context. The data were obtained in a study of CD8 T cells in Susac syndrome. This CDR3 has 14 amino acids. V lost 4 bases and J lost 2; bases outside the gene matches: 5. Germline V CDR1 and CDR2: LNHDA, SQIVND (reference sequence). RNA totalling roughly 0.5 to 1 ug underwent reverse transcription with random hexamers. TCRdb re-derived calls from the immunoSEQ multiplex PCR reads in MiXCR, one entry per CDR3 protein. The table lists some 300,000 distinct CDR3 sequences, approximately 85% of them singletons. The V gene is TRBV19, the J gene TRBJ2-7; TRBD1 aligns across 7 bases. The receptor was isolated from a human donor with multiple sclerosis. Specimen: CD8+ T cells from PBMCs. The CDR3 nucleotides read TGTGCCAGTAGTAGCGACAGGGACGCCTACGAGCAGTACTTC. Its translation is CASSSDRDAYEQYF.